The clone carrying this TCR beta chain was counted many times. Noted time point: after trial treatment. The treatment here: LDRT plus nivolumab, ipilimumab, low-dose cyclophosphamide and aspirin (RACIN trial). The study gave donors nivolumab, ipilimumab, aspirin, low-dose cyclophosphamide and low-dose radiotherapy. The patients who were eligible all carried advanced solid tumors that lacked tumor-infiltrating lymphocytes, meaning the tumors were TIL-negative. The data were obtained in a study of low-dose radiotherapy and immunotherapy resistance in tumors. In the study overall: Doses delivered to Cohort 2 were 1 Gy per fraction every two weeks, amounting to 13 Gy over 26 weeks. On cycle 1 day 1, patients started four cycles of oral aspirin 300 mg daily.

This CDR3 comprises 15 residues. The V gene end was trimmed by 3 bases and the J gene end by 1 base; junction bases not matched to a gene: 2. Alpha and beta chains were covered, as first-strand cDNA relied on TRAV- and TRBV-specific primers. TCRs underwent approximately 20 PCR cycles of amplification with a constant-region primer and V-primer adapter. TCRdb processed the reads anew with MiXCR; each CDR3 protein has one entry. The table records roughly 90,000 distinct CDR3 sequences, around a fifth of them present only once. The clonotype comes from a female donor with ovarian cancer. The source was PBMCs, collected after low-dose radiotherapy plus immunotherapy. The chain combines TRBV12-3 or TRBV12-4 with TRBJ2-3; 9 bases align to TRBD2. CDR3 sequence (DNA): TGTGCCAGCAGTTTCGCTAGCGGGGGCACAGATACGCAGTATTTT. Protein sequence: CASSFASGGTDTQYF.